This TCR beta chain was identified in a study of memory CD8 T cells in hepatitis C reinfection. Germline CDR1 is SGHDN and CDR2 is FVKESK. The CDR3 covers 17 residues. Trimming left V 1 base short and J 3 bases short, with 16 bases between. Time point specified: pre-reinfection, 55 to 20 weeks before reinfection detection. No in vitro expansion preceded TCR sequencing of the sorted cells. Assay used: immunoSEQ multiplex PCR; TCRdb lists only in-frame clones, some missing. The repertoire has 5,000 to 6,500 clones, 85% to 90% of them found once; the top ten carry approximately 23%. The chain employs TRBV14 and TRBJ2-1, with D maybe TRBD1 (5 bases). The sequencing input was naive CD8+ T cells sorted from blood. This receptor was identified in a man in his forties or fifties with hepatitis C virus infection. DNA of the CDR3: TGTGCCAGCAGCCAAGTCGCGGACACTATGTTCTACAATGAGCAGTTCTTC. Amino acid sequence: CASSQVADTMFYNEQFF.